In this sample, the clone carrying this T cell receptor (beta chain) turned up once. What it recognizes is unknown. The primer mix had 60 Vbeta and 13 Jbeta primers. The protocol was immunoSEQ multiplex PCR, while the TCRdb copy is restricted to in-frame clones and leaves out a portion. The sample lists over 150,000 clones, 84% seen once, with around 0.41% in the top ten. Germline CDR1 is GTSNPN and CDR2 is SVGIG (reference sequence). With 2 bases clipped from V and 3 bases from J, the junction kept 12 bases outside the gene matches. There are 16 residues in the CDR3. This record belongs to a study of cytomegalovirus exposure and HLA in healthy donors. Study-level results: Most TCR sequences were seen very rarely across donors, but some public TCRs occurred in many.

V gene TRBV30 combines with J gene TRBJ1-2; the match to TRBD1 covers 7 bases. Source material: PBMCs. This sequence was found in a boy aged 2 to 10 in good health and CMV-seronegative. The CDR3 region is CAWSPHLRQGDYGYTF. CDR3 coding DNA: TGTGCCTGGAGTCCCCACCTCCGACAGGGCGACTATGGCTACACCTTC.